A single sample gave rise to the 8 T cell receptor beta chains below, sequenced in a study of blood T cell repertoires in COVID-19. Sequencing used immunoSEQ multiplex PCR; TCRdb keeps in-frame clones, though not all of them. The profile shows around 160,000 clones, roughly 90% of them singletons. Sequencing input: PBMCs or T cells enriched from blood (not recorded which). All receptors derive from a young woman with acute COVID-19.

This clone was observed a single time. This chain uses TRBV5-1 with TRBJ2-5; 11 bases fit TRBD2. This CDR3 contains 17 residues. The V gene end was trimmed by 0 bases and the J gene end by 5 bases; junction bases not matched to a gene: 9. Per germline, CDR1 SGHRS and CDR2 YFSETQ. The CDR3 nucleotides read TGCGCCAGCAGCTTGGGGGCCCTAGCGGGAGGCGGGGAGACCCAGTACTTC. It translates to CASSLGALAGGGETQYF.

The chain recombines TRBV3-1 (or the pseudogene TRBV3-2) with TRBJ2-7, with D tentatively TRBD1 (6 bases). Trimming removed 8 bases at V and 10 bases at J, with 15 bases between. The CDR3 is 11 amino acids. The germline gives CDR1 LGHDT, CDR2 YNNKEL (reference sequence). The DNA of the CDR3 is TGTGCCAGCTCAGCAACAGGGCTTCAGTACTTC. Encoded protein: CASSATGLQYF.

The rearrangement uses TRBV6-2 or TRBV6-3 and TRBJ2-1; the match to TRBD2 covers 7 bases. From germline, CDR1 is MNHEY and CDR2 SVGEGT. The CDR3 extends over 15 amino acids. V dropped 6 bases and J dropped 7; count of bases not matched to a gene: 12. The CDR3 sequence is CASSQTGLAANEQFF. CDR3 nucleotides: TGTGCCAGCAGCCAAACGGGGCTAGCGGCAAATGAGCAGTTCTTC.

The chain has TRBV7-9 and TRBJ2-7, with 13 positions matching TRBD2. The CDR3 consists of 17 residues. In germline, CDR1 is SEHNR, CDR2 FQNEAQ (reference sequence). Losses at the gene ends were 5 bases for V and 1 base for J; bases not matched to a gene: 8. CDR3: CASSPTSGRAASYEQYF. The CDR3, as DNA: TGTGCCAGCAGCCCAACTAGCGGGAGGGCCGCATCCTACGAGCAGTACTTC.

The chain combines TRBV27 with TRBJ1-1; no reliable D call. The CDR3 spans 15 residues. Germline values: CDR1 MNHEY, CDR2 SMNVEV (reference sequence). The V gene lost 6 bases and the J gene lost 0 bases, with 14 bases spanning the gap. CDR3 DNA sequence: TGTGCCAGCAGCTCATTACTGGGAGTGAACACTGAAGCTTTCTTT. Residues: CASSSLLGVNTEAFF.

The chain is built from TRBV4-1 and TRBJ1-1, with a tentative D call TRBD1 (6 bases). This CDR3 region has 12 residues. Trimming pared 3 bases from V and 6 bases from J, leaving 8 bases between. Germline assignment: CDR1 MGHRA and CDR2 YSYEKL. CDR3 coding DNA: TGCGCCAGCAGCCATGGACAGTCTGAAGCTTTCTTT. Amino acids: CASSHGQSEAFF.

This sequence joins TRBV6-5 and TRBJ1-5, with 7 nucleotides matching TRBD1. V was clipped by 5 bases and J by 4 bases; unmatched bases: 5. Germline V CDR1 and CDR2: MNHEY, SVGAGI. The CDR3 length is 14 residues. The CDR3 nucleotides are TGTGCCAGCAGTCCGGGACAGCCTAATCAGCCCCAGCATTTT. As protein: CASSPGQPNQPQHF.

CDR3 loop: CASSLSTGSGTEAFF. The CDR3 nucleotides read TGTGCCAGCAGTTTATCTACGGGGAGTGGCACTGAAGCTTTCTTT. This chain links TRBV27 with TRBJ1-1; D gene unclear. This CDR3 spans 15 amino acids. V lost 0 bases to trimming and J lost 4 bases, with 12 bases between them. Germline V gene lookup returns CDR1 MNHEY and CDR2 SMNVEV (reference sequence).